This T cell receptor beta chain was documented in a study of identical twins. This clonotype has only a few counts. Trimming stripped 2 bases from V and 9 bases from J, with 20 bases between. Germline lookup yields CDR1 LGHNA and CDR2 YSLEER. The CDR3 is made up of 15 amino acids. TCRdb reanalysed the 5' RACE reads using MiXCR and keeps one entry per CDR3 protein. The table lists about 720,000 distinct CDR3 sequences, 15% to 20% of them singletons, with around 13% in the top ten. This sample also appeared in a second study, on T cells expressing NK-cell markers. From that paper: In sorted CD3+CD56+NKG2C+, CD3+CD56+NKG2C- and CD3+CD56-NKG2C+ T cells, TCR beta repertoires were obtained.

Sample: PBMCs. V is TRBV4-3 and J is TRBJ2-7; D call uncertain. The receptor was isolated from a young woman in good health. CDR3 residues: CASSQSDQSTSVQYF. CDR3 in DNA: TGCGCCAGCAGCCAAAGCGACCAAAGCACCTCGGTGCAGTACTTC.